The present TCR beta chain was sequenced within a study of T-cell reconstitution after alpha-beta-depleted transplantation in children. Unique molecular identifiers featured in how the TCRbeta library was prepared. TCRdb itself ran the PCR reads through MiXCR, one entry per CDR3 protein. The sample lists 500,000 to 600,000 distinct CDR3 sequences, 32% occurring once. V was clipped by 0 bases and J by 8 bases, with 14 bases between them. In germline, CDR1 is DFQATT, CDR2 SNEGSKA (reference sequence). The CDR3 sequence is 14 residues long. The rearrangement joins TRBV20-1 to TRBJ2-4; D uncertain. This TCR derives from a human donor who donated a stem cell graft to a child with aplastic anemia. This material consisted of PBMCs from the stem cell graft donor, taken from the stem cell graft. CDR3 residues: CSARDQGIRHIQYF. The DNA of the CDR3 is TGCAGTGCTAGAGATCAAGGCATACGACACATTCAGTACTTC.